Listed below are T cell receptor beta chains from one sample, sequenced in a study of T cells after yellow fever vaccination. TCRdb ran MiXCR on the 5' RACE reads and lists one entry per CDR3 protein. The profile shows more than 350,000 distinct CDR3 sequences, approximately 10% of them singletons. This specimen was PBMCs, taken on the day of the first yellow fever vaccination. Source of these receptors: a man younger than 30 who received the YFV17D yellow fever vaccine. Each CDR3 is given with its conserved first and last residue. The order of the fields is V gene, D gene, J gene, clone size, CDR3 DNA, CDR3 protein. D genes are given only for firm matches. Expanded clones get a size class; other rows say once, few or many, or leave the size out.

V gene: TRBV20-1
D gene: .
J gene: TRBJ1-1
clone size: .
CDR3 DNA: TGCAGTGCTAGGGAACAGGGAACTGAAGCTTTCTTT
CDR3 protein: CSAREQGTEAFF

V gene: TRBV12-3/TRBV12-4
D gene: .
J gene: TRBJ1-5
clone size: .
CDR3 DNA: TGTGCCAGCAGTGAAGAGGGGAGCAATCAGCCCCAGCATTTT
CDR3 protein: CASSEEGSNQPQHF

V gene: TRBV6-1
D gene: TRBD1
J gene: TRBJ2-7
clone size: few
CDR3 DNA: TGTGCCAGCAGTCGACAGGGCATCTCCTCCTACGAGCAGTACTTC
CDR3 protein: CASSRQGISSYEQYF

V gene: TRBV20-1
D gene: .
J gene: TRBJ2-3
clone size: .
CDR3 DNA: TGCAGTGCTCATCCGGGGCTCGCGCAGTATTTT
CDR3 protein: CSAHPGLAQYF

V gene: TRBV24-1
D gene: .
J gene: TRBJ1-5
clone size: .
CDR3 DNA: TGTGCCACCAGTTTATCGGGACGCAATCAGCCCCAGCATTTT
CDR3 protein: CATSLSGRNQPQHF

V gene: TRBV20-1
D gene: TRBD2
J gene: TRBJ2-1
clone size: few
CDR3 DNA: TGCAGTGTATGGGGACTAGCCCTGATAGGGGATGAGCAGTTCTTC
CDR3 protein: CSVWGLALIGDEQFF

V gene: TRBV20-1
D gene: .
J gene: TRBJ2-3
clone size: many
CDR3 DNA: TGCAGTGCTAGTGATAGGACTTCATTCACAGATACGCAGTATTTT
CDR3 protein: CSASDRTSFTDTQYF

V gene: TRBV7-2
D gene: .
J gene: TRBJ2-2
clone size: many
CDR3 DNA: TGTGCCAGCAGCTTAGGCCGCCTCGCGAACACCGGGGAGCTGTTTTTT
CDR3 protein: CASSLGRLANTGELFF

V gene: TRBV27
D gene: TRBD1
J gene: TRBJ1-3
clone size: .
CDR3 DNA: TGTGCCAGCAGTTTATGGGGGACAGGGGGCGCAGGAAACACCATATATTTT
CDR3 protein: CASSLWGTGGAGNTIYF

V gene: TRBV7-2
D gene: .
J gene: TRBJ2-1
clone size: few
CDR3 DNA: TGTGCCAGCAGCTTAGTTAGGGCCGATGAGCAGTTCTTC
CDR3 protein: CASSLVRADEQFF

V gene: TRBV30
D gene: .
J gene: TRBJ2-5
clone size: few
CDR3 DNA: TGTGCCTGGACTGGACTGAGGGAGACCCAGTACTTC
CDR3 protein: CAWTGLRETQYF

V gene: TRBV12-3/TRBV12-4
D gene: .
J gene: TRBJ1-6
clone size: .
CDR3 DNA: TGTGCCAGCAGGGAGGGGCGCTCACCCCTCCACTTT
CDR3 protein: CASREGRSPLHF

V gene: TRBV7-2
D gene: .
J gene: TRBJ1-6
clone size: .
CDR3 DNA: TGTGCCAGCAGCGCTGACGGGGACTCACCCCTCCACTTT
CDR3 protein: CASSADGDSPLHF

V gene: TRBV12-3/TRBV12-4
D gene: .
J gene: TRBJ2-3
clone size: few
CDR3 DNA: TGTGCCAGCAGGGAGTATACTAGCACAGATACGCAGTATTTT
CDR3 protein: CASREYTSTDTQYF

V gene: TRBV4-3
D gene: .
J gene: TRBJ1-1
clone size: .
CDR3 DNA: TGCGCCAGCAGCGCCGACGGTAGACCTGAAGCTTTCTTT
CDR3 protein: CASSADGRPEAFF

V gene: TRBV12-5
D gene: .
J gene: TRBJ1-5
clone size: .
CDR3 DNA: TGTGCTAGTGGTTTGGGGGTTGGTTACAATCAGCCCCAGCATTTT
CDR3 protein: CASGLGVGYNQPQHF

V gene: TRBV5-4
D gene: .
J gene: TRBJ2-3
clone size: .
CDR3 DNA: TGTGCCAGCAGCCCGGGGGGCCCCGATATGCAGTATTTT
CDR3 protein: CASSPGGPDMQYF

V gene: TRBV6-1
D gene: TRBD1
J gene: TRBJ2-7
clone size: .
CDR3 DNA: TGTGCCAGCAGGACCCCGGGACAGGGCTACGAGCAGTACTTC
CDR3 protein: CASRTPGQGYEQYF

V gene: TRBV5-4
D gene: TRBD1
J gene: TRBJ2-5
clone size: .
CDR3 DNA: TGTGCCAGCAGCGGCCGAGGGACAGCACAAGAGACCCAGTACTTC
CDR3 protein: CASSGRGTAQETQYF

V gene: TRBV4-3
D gene: TRBD1
J gene: TRBJ1-3
clone size: .
CDR3 DNA: TGCGCCAGCAGCCAAAGGGGACAGGGGGCGTTTGGAAACACCATATATTTT
CDR3 protein: CASSQRGQGAFGNTIYF

V gene: TRBV7-2
D gene: TRBD1
J gene: TRBJ2-2
clone size: many
CDR3 DNA: TGTGCCAGCAGACCCGGACAGGGTGGGACCGGGGAGCTGTTTTTT
CDR3 protein: CASRPGQGGTGELFF

V gene: TRBV7-2
D gene: TRBD1
J gene: TRBJ1-1
clone size: .
CDR3 DNA: TGTGCCAGCAGCTTGGCCACCGGGACAGGGGACACTGAAGCTTTCTTT
CDR3 protein: CASSLATGTGDTEAFF

V gene: TRBV6-1
D gene: .
J gene: TRBJ1-5
clone size: .
CDR3 DNA: TGTGCCAGCAACCCCCCAGCTAATCAGCCCCAGCATTTT
CDR3 protein: CASNPPANQPQHF

V gene: TRBV2
D gene: TRBD1
J gene: TRBJ2-1
clone size: .
CDR3 DNA: TGTGCCAGAGACAGGGAAACGGATGAGCAGTTCTTC
CDR3 protein: CARDRETDEQFF

V gene: TRBV4-2
D gene: .
J gene: TRBJ1-4
clone size: few
CDR3 DNA: TGTGCCAGCAGCCTCGGGGCGGGTATCACTAATGAAAAACTGTTTTTT
CDR3 protein: CASSLGAGITNEKLFF

V gene: TRBV5-6
D gene: TRBD2
J gene: TRBJ2-7
clone size: many
CDR3 DNA: TGTGCCAGCAGCGGCGGGGGGGCTTACGAGCAGTACTTC
CDR3 protein: CASSGGGAYEQYF

V gene: TRBV25-1
D gene: TRBD1
J gene: TRBJ2-7
clone size: many
CDR3 DNA: TGTGCCAGCAGTCTACCGGGACAGGGGGTGGGCGAGCAGTACTTC
CDR3 protein: CASSLPGQGVGEQYF

V gene: TRBV5-1
D gene: TRBD1
J gene: TRBJ1-1
clone size: few
CDR3 DNA: TGCGCCAGCACCACCGGGACAGGGTACACTGAAGCTTTCTTT
CDR3 protein: CASTTGTGYTEAFF

V gene: TRBV4-3
D gene: .
J gene: TRBJ2-2
clone size: few
CDR3 DNA: TGCGCCAGCAGCCCTGGGTGGGGGAGGAGCACCGGGGAGCTGTTTTTT
CDR3 protein: CASSPGWGRSTGELFF

V gene: TRBV29-1
D gene: TRBD1
J gene: TRBJ2-5
clone size: .
CDR3 DNA: TGCAGCGTTGTGGGGACAGTGTCCCCAGAGACCCAGTACTTC
CDR3 protein: CSVVGTVSPETQYF

V gene: TRBV7-8
D gene: TRBD1
J gene: TRBJ2-7
clone size: .
CDR3 DNA: TGTGCCAGCAGCTTTCTCCCCGGGACAGGGTCCGGCGAGCAGTACTTC
CDR3 protein: CASSFLPGTGSGEQYF

V gene: TRBV5-1
D gene: TRBD1
J gene: TRBJ1-1
clone size: .
CDR3 DNA: TGCGCCAGCAGTTCTCCTTGGGGACAGGGTGGCACTGAAGCTTTCTTT
CDR3 protein: CASSSPWGQGGTEAFF

V gene: TRBV18
D gene: .
J gene: TRBJ1-4
clone size: few
CDR3 DNA: TGTGCCAGCTTTACTCAGAATAATGAAAAACTGTTTTTT
CDR3 protein: CASFTQNNEKLFF

V gene: TRBV19
D gene: .
J gene: TRBJ2-7
clone size: .
CDR3 DNA: TGTGCCAGTAGGGGCCTACTAGCTAGCTCCTACGAGCAGTACTTC
CDR3 protein: CASRGLLASSYEQYF

V gene: TRBV5-1
D gene: .
J gene: TRBJ2-7
clone size: .
CDR3 DNA: TGCGCCAGCAGCTTCGACCCGGGCCCCTACGAGCAGTACTTC
CDR3 protein: CASSFDPGPYEQYF

V gene: TRBV7-2
D gene: .
J gene: TRBJ2-1
clone size: few
CDR3 DNA: TGTGCCAGCAGCTCGGGCTCCAATGGCCTTCTCAATGAGCAGTTCTTC
CDR3 protein: CASSSGSNGLLNEQFF

V gene: TRBV9
D gene: .
J gene: TRBJ2-7
clone size: few
CDR3 DNA: TGTGCCAGCAGCGTAAGCAGGGTGGGAGAGCAGTACTTC
CDR3 protein: CASSVSRVGEQYF

V gene: TRBV4-3
D gene: TRBD2
J gene: TRBJ2-3
clone size: .
CDR3 DNA: TGCGCCAGCAGCCAAGATCGAGTGGGGGGGAACACAGATACGCAGTATTTT
CDR3 protein: CASSQDRVGGNTDTQYF

V gene: TRBV9
D gene: TRBD1
J gene: TRBJ1-5
clone size: .
CDR3 DNA: TGTGCCAGCAGCGTAGGACCCGGGACAGGGGGACCCCAGCCCCAGCATTTT
CDR3 protein: CASSVGPGTGGPQPQHF

V gene: TRBV18
D gene: .
J gene: TRBJ2-5
clone size: .
CDR3 DNA: TGTGCCAGCTCAGCATCCGGGCCCCCCGGCTCCGAAGAGACCCAGTACTTC
CDR3 protein: CASSASGPPGSEETQYF

V gene: TRBV4-2
D gene: .
J gene: TRBJ2-2
clone size: few
CDR3 DNA: TGTGCCAGCAGCCGACAAGGCCCGGGGGCGAACACCGGGGAGCTGTTTTTT
CDR3 protein: CASSRQGPGANTGELFF

V gene: TRBV7-9
D gene: .
J gene: TRBJ2-1
clone size: few
CDR3 DNA: TGTGCCAGCAGCTTAGGGCAGGGTTCGGGTGAGCAGTTCTTC
CDR3 protein: CASSLGQGSGEQFF

V gene: TRBV12-3/TRBV12-4
D gene: .
J gene: TRBJ2-7
clone size: few
CDR3 DNA: TGTGCCAGCAGTTTAGCGCTAAGCCTCACCGACCATACCTACGAGCAGTACTTC
CDR3 protein: CASSLALSLTDHTYEQYF

V gene: TRBV7-2
D gene: TRBD1
J gene: TRBJ2-2
clone size: few
CDR3 DNA: TGTGCCAGCAGCTTAACGACAGGGACCAACACCGGGGAGCTGTTTTTT
CDR3 protein: CASSLTTGTNTGELFF